This T cell receptor (beta chain) appears in the sequencing data of a study of OX40 agonist ivuxolimab in advanced cancers. Study background: Patients received ivuxolimab, an intravenous treatment, every 2 weeks at 0.01 to 10 mg/kg.

Sequenced by immunoSEQ multiplex PCR; TCRdb stores in-frame clones only, minus some. The sample includes about 60,000 clones, around 82% seen only once; the top ten take approximately 1%. Germline lookup yields CDR1 SGHTA and CDR2 FQGNSA. The CDR3 spans 15 residues. With 4 bases removed from V and 4 bases from J, the gap between germline ends came to 13 bases. The source material was CD4+ or CD8+ T cells sorted from blood, sampled in a trial of the OX40 agonist ivuxolimab. The J gene is TRBJ1-4, the V gene TRBV7-2; no definite D call. This TCR derives from an adult with an advanced solid tumor such as melanoma, head and neck, liver or kidney cancer. CDR3 in amino acids: CASSSQGSNNEKLFF. In nucleotides, the CDR3 is TGTGCCAGCAGCTCCCAAGGCAGCAATAATGAAAAACTGTTTTTT.